These T cell receptor beta chains were read from a single sample in a study of blood T cells in healthy people across ages. TCRdb called the 5' RACE reads again in MiXCR, with one record for every CDR3 protein. The sample carries 700,000 to 900,000 distinct CDR3 sequences, about 48% recorded once. Sequences were obtained from blood. These receptors all come from a man older than 75 in good health. The CDR3 runs from the conserved cysteine through the conserved F or W. The order of the fields is V gene, J gene, D gene, clone size, CDR3 DNA, CDR3 protein. A D gene is named only where the DNA matches it firmly. Expanded clones get a size class; other rows say once, few or many, or leave the size out.

TRBV12-3/TRBV12-4	TRBJ2-7	NA	NA	TGTGCCAGCAGTCTGTCCGTTGATGAGCAGTACTTC	CASSLSVDEQYF
TRBV6-6	TRBJ2-5	NA	NA	TGTGCCAGCAGGGTTTCTACCTCGGAGACCCAGTACTTC	CASRVSTSETQYF
TRBV2	TRBJ1-5	TRBD1	few	TGTGCCAGCACTCAGGGGGTGGACCAGCCCCAGCATTTT	CASTQGVDQPQHF
TRBV20-1	TRBJ1-2	NA	few	TGCAGTGCCCTGGGTGGGATCTATGGCTACACCTTC	CSALGGIYGYTF
TRBV7-2	TRBJ2-7	NA	few	TGTGCCAGCAGCCCCAGAAGCCCCTACGAGCAGTACTTC	CASSPRSPYEQYF
TRBV13	TRBJ2-1	TRBD2	few	TGTGCCAGCAGCTCCTTGTGGGGGGGGGCCTCCGGGACTAGCTCTTACAATGAGCAGTTCTTC	CASSSLWGGASGTSSYNEQFF
TRBV3-1	TRBJ1-4	NA	NA	TGTGCCAGCAGCCAAGACGGTGCAGGGGCGGTTGAAAAACTGTTTTTT	CASSQDGAGAVEKLFF
TRBV20-1	TRBJ2-3	TRBD2	few	TGCAGTGCTAGAGAACCTAGCGGGATAATCGCAGATACGCAGTATTTT	CSAREPSGIIADTQYF
TRBV29-1	TRBJ1-1	NA	few	TGCAGTGTCCAGACAGGCAACACTGAAGCTTTCTTT	CSVQTGNTEAFF
TRBV11-2	TRBJ2-7	NA	NA	TGTGCCAGCAGCCCGAGTGGGTCCGTTGACGAGCAGTACTTC	CASSPSGSVDEQYF
TRBV24-1	TRBJ1-1	NA	once	TGTGCCACCAGTGATTCGGACAGCCCCGAAGCTTTCTTT	CATSDSDSPEAFF
TRBV20-1	TRBJ2-5	TRBD2	NA	TGCAGTGCTAGAGATCTCAGCGGGAGGGCCGATCAGTACTTC	CSARDLSGRADQYF
TRBV14	TRBJ1-2	NA	NA	TGTGCCAGCAGCCCGATCGTTGGACAGAGCTACACCTTC	CASSPIVGQSYTF
TRBV7-9	TRBJ2-5	TRBD1	NA	TGTGCCAGCAGGCCTACTCCGGGACAGGGCCCTCAAGAGACCCAGTACTTC	CASRPTPGQGPQETQYF
TRBV20-1	TRBJ2-1	NA	once	TGCAGTGCCCAGGGGAGTACGGATGAGCAGTTCTTC	CSAQGSTDEQFF
TRBV29-1	TRBJ1-1	NA	NA	TGCAGCGTTGCCTTTCGAGGAGTAGGAACTGAAGCTTTCTTT	CSVAFRGVGTEAFF
TRBV6-1	TRBJ2-1	TRBD1	many	TGTGCCAGCAGTGTCACAGGGGGTGACGCCTCCTACAATGAGCAGTTCTTC	CASSVTGGDASYNEQFF
TRBV5-5	TRBJ2-7	NA	few	TGTGCCAGCAGCTTGAGAAGAGGCCCCTACGAGCAGTACTTC	CASSLRRGPYEQYF
TRBV5-1	TRBJ2-1	TRBD1	many	TGCGCCAGCAGCTTGGGACAGGGTTACAATGAGCAGTTCTTC	CASSLGQGYNEQFF
TRBV5-1	TRBJ1-1	NA	NA	TGCGCCAGCAGCCTACGTGAACAGATAAACACTGAAGCTTTCTTT	CASSLREQINTEAFF